This TCR beta chain was recorded in a study of blood T cell repertoires in COVID-19. Sequenced by immunoSEQ multiplex PCR; TCRdb stores in-frame clones only, minus some. Of 310,000 or so clones detected, about nine tenths appear once; the ten largest clones hold about 10%. Trimming stripped 2 bases from V and 7 bases from J, with 17 bases between. Germline CDR1 and CDR2: KGHSH and LQKENI. This CDR3 is built from 15 residues. The sequencing input was PBMCs or T cells enriched from blood (not recorded which). The sequence was obtained from a woman between 18 and 30 years old who had recovered from COVID-19. This chain connects TRBV18 to TRBJ1-1; weak D call: TRBD1 (6 bases). The CDR3 region has the DNA TGTGCCAGCTCACCAGTTCTAGGACAGAGACTTGAAGCTTTCTTT. Protein product: CASSPVLGQRLEAFF.